This TCR beta chain emerged from a study of CD4 T cells in relation to SARS-CoV-2 and coronaviruses. The CDR3 is 14 residues long. V lost 4 bases and J lost 3; bases outside the gene matches: 4. The germline CDR1 and CDR2 sequences are LGHDT and YNNKEL (reference sequence). Assay used: immunoSEQ multiplex PCR; TCRdb lists only in-frame clones, some missing. The sample yields tens of thousands of clones, roughly four fifths seen once. About this clone: Antigen specificity is unknown.

Unexposed donor CD4+ T cells date from about 2011-2018, before the COVID-19 pandemic. Isolation of CD4+ T cells took place after 10 days in culture. This TCR derives from a human donor in good health. The gene calls are TRBV3-1 (or the pseudogene TRBV3-2) and TRBJ1-1; 8 nucleotides match TRBD1. Sequencing input: CD4+ T cells from PBMCs, cultured in vitro. CDR3 DNA sequence: TGTGCCAGCAGCCGACAGGGGACAGACACTGAAGCTTTCTTT. Protein: CASSRQGTDTEAFF.